What follows is one T cell receptor beta chain and its context. The antigen remains unidentified. Looked up from germline, CDR1 is SGHTA and CDR2 is FQGNSA. Trimming removed 1 base from V and 7 bases from J; junction bases left unmatched: 6. The CDR3 sequence is 15 residues long. It was with 60 Vbeta and 13 Jbeta primers that the PCR ran. TCRdb's copy holds only in-frame clones and misses some; the assay was immunoSEQ multiplex PCR. The sample yields 95,000 to 150,000 clones, approximately 80% seen once. This specimen belongs to a study of cytomegalovirus exposure and HLA in healthy donors. General study points: Some public TCRs appeared in many individuals, while most sequences were rare. Sequencing depth across donors, presence/absence analyses assumed, was roughly uniform. With further analysis later on, most CMV-associated TCR beta chains appeared HLA-restricted.

This sequence was found in a man in his forties in good health and CMV-seronegative. Sequenced: PBMCs. This chain connects TRBV7-2 to TRBJ1-2, with TRBD1 identical over 10 bases. For the CDR3, the DNA is TGTGCCAGCAGCTTAGATGGGACAGGGGTAGGTGGCTACACCTTC. Translating gives CASSLDGTGVGGYTF.